The 8 T cell receptor beta chains below all came from one sample that was sequenced in a study of T cells expressing NK-cell markers (TCRdb year 2020). Libraries were prepared through 5' RACE. TCRdb records Illumina HiSeq 2000 as the sequencer. TCRdb reprocessed the reads, so every CDR3 protein sequence counts as one entry and DNA is not shown. The sample table holds 550,000 or so distinct CDR3 sequences. Approximately 3.6% of the sample belongs to the ten largest clones. Input material: blood T cells: a sorted CD56 or NKG2C T cell subset, CD4+ or CD8+ T cells, or bulk PBMC T cells (not recorded which). The source is a young man in good health. Donor details come from another sample of the same person, matched by shared clones.

This chain uses TRBV7-2 with TRBJ2-1. The CDR3 loop spans 14 amino acids. Germline V gene data show CDR1 as SGHTA and CDR2 as FQGNSA. CDR3 in amino acids: CASSLVDEDNEQFF.

V and J are TRBV6-5 and TRBJ2-7; the TCRdb call, TRBD2, lacks DNA for checking. Germline V gene data show CDR1 as MNHEY and CDR2 as SVGAGI. CDR3 length equals 15 residues. CDR3 amino acids: CASSYSRGREREQYF.

The CDR3 loop is CASSPIRGEQFF. The chain carries TRBV18 and TRBJ2-1. This CDR3 is 12 amino acids long. The germline gives CDR1 KGHSH, CDR2 LQKENI.

The V call is TRBV28, the J call TRBJ1-5; TCRdb picks TRBD1, but there is no DNA to check that call. The CDR3 runs 15 residues. Germline CDR1 and CDR2: MDHEN and SYDVKM. This chain's CDR3 is CASSFVGPPGQPQHF.

This rearrangement joins TRBV20-1 to TRBJ2-2; without DNA, the TCRdb call of TRBD1 cannot be checked. Germline-derived CDR1 and CDR2 are DFQATT and SNEGSKA (reference sequence). This CDR3 contains 16 residues. This CDR3 is CSARVGTSANTGELFF.

The chain couples TRBV7-8 to TRBJ2-5; the D gene TCRdb calls, TRBD1, cannot be checked with no DNA. The germline V gene encodes CDR1 SGHVS and CDR2 FQNEAQ. CDR3 length: 13 residues. The chain's CDR3 is CATNPGREETQYF.

The chain recombines TRBV28 with TRBJ2-7; without DNA, the TCRdb call of TRBD1 cannot be checked. Looked up from germline, CDR1 is MDHEN and CDR2 is SYDVKM. The CDR3 consists of 15 residues. CDR3 amino acids: CASSLPRDSSYEQYF.

The J gene is TRBJ2-1, the V gene TRBV20-1; the D gene TCRdb calls, TRBD2, cannot be checked with no DNA. The CDR3 has 12 residues. CDR1 DFQATT and CDR2 SNEGSKA come from the germline V gene (reference sequence). CDR3 region: CSARISGYEQFF.